These 31 T cell receptor beta chains were sequenced from one sample in a study of post-analysis software for immune sequencing data. The TCR beta cDNA libraries contained unique molecular identifiers. TCRdb analysed the PCR reads with MiXCR anew, one entry per CDR3 protein. Of hundreds of thousands of distinct CDR3 sequences listed, about 60% are singletons. General study points: About 5 TRBV segments occurring more often in patients than controls included TRBV5-6, TRBV5-1 and TRBV20-1.

These receptors' antigens are unknown. Sequenced material: blood. Source of these receptors: a girl between 2 and 10 years old with multiple sclerosis.

J is TRBJ2-1 and V is TRBV7-7; D might be TRBD1 or TRBD2, each matching 7 bases. V gave up 5 bases and J gave up 7 bases, with 15 bases separating them. In germline, CDR1 is SSHAT, CDR2 FNYEAQ (reference sequence). There are 14 residues in the CDR3. The CDR3 loop is CASSPGTAGNEQFF. The DNA of the CDR3 is TGTGCCAGCAGCCCTGGGACAGCGGGGAATGAGCAGTTCTTC.

The V call is TRBV20-1, the J call TRBJ2-7; 9 nucleotides agree with TRBD1. The V gene end was trimmed by 2 bases and the J gene end by 2 bases; junction bases not matched to a gene: 4. Germline values: CDR1 DFQATT, CDR2 SNEGSKA (reference sequence). The CDR3 runs 14 residues. The CDR3 here is CSARHRDRAYEQYF. The CDR3 nucleotides read TGCAGTGCTAGACATCGGGACAGGGCCTACGAGCAGTACTTC.

The CDR3 DNA is TGTGCCAGCATGCTTGACAGACTTAGCACAGATACGCAGTATTTT. Translated: CASMLDRLSTDTQYF. The rearrangement uses TRBV2 and TRBJ2-3, with D perhaps TRBD1 (5 bases). The CDR3 has 15 residues. V gave up 7 bases and J gave up 0 bases, with 14 bases separating them. Germline values: CDR1 SNHLY, CDR2 FYNNEI.

The rearrangement uses TRBV6-4 and TRBJ2-7; tentatively, D is TRBD1 or TRBD2 (6 bases each). The CDR3 covers 15 residues. The germline V and J ends were trimmed by 2 bases and 4 bases, with 15 bases remaining between them. Looked up from germline, CDR1 is MRHNA and CDR2 is SNTAGT. The CDR3 loop is CASSDKAGGSYEQYF. The CDR3, as DNA: TGTGCCAGCAGTGACAAGGCCGGGGGCAGTTACGAGCAGTACTTC.

The chain links TRBV6-6 to TRBJ2-3; 9 positions match TRBD1. There are 15 residues in the CDR3. The trim removed 7 bases at V and 4 bases at J, leaving 9 bases unmatched. Germline CDR1 is MNHNY and CDR2 is SVGAGI (reference sequence). Here the CDR3 reads CASTAGQGLADTQYF. CDR3 DNA: TGTGCCAGCACAGCGGGACAGGGTCTAGCAGATACGCAGTATTTT.

A few counts support this clonotype. The chain couples TRBV9 to TRBJ1-1, with unresolved D. Germline loops: CDR1 SGDLS, CDR2 YYNGEE. This CDR3 contains 12 residues. Trimming removed 0 bases at V and 3 bases at J, with 3 bases between. The CDR3 bases are TGTGCCAGCAGCGTAGCGGACACTGAAGCTTTCTTT. As protein: CASSVADTEAFF.

The chain joins TRBV29-1 to TRBJ1-1; weak D call: TRBD1 (6 bases). Germline CDR1 is SQVTM and CDR2 is ANQGSEA. The CDR3 spans 11 residues. Trimming removed 4 bases at V and 10 bases at J, with 13 bases between. CDR3 in amino acids: CSVVGAGGAFF. In DNA form, the CDR3 reads TGCAGCGTTGTGGGGGCGGGAGGAGCTTTCTTT.

The chain carries TRBV2 and TRBJ2-1, with 9 bases matching TRBD2. The germline gives CDR1 SNHLY, CDR2 FYNNEI. J gave up 8 bases and V 5 bases, and 13 bases lay outside the gene matches. The length of the CDR3 is 16 residues. The CDR3 coding sequence is TGTGCCAGCAGTTCCCATAGCGGGGGCCCGAGGGATGAGCAGTTCTTC. The encoded protein is CASSSHSGGPRDEQFF.

This clonotype was seen a handful of times. The chain joins TRBV5-1 to TRBJ2-6, with 11 bases matching TRBD2. The CDR3 runs 17 residues. Unmatched junction bases numbered 3, after V lost 3 bases and J lost 1 base. Germline V CDR1 and CDR2: SGHRS, YFSETQ. The CDR3 coding sequence is TGCGCCAGCAGCTCGTCTAGCGGGGGGTCTGGGGCCAACGTCCTGACTTTC. Translating gives CASSSSSGGSGANVLTF.

V usage is TRBV20-1 and J usage is TRBJ2-7, with TRBD2 matching over 8 bases. The CDR3 spans 13 residues. With V trimmed by 3 bases and J by 2 bases, 3 bases remained unmatched. Germline CDR1 DFQATT, CDR2 SNEGSKA (reference sequence). The chain's CDR3 is CSARSSGAYEQYF. CDR3 bases: TGCAGTGCTAGGAGTAGCGGGGCCTACGAGCAGTACTTC.

This clonotype was seen only a few times. The chain uses TRBV5-1 and TRBJ1-6; 8 bases fit TRBD1. Looked up from germline, CDR1 is SGHRS and CDR2 is YFSETQ. The CDR3 totals 15 residues. V shed 5 bases and J 9 bases; nucleotides not matched to a gene: 10. Written as DNA, the CDR3 is TGCGCCAGCAGTTCCGCCGGGACAGGAGGTTCACCCCTCCACTTT. Its translation is CASSSAGTGGSPLHF.

This clonotype showed up just a few times. The chain is built from TRBV7-3 and TRBJ2-3; TRBD1 matches 8 bases. This CDR3 has 15 residues. The J segment lost 9 bases and the V segment lost 5 bases, leaving 13 bases of the junction unmatched. Germline V gene sequence: CDR1 SGHTA, CDR2 FQGTGA. This CDR3 is CASSPNPSTGATQYF. CDR3 nucleotide sequence: TGTGCCAGCAGCCCCAACCCCTCGACAGGGGCCACGCAGTATTTT.

This clonotype was seen once. The chain has TRBV7-3 and TRBJ2-3; TRBD2 matches at 9 bases. The CDR3 runs to 16 residues. The junction had 7 bases not matched to a gene; V was cut back by 2 bases and J by 4 bases. Germline V lookup: CDR1 SGHTA, CDR2 FQGTGA. CDR3 amino acids: CASSLGFSGSPDTQYF. DNA for the CDR3: TGTGCCAGCAGCTTAGGCTTTAGCGGGAGCCCAGATACGCAGTATTTT.

V is TRBV2 and J is TRBJ1-2, with 11 bases that match TRBD1. V dropped 11 bases and J dropped 6; count of bases not matched to a gene: 8. Germline V CDR1 and CDR2: SNHLY, FYNNEI. This CDR3 contains 13 residues. Here the CDR3 DNA reads TGTGCCGCGGACAGGGGGCGCCCGGATGGCTACACCTTC. Protein sequence: CAADRGRPDGYTF.

This clonotype appeared a few times. The genes are TRBV11-2 and TRBJ1-1; D gene ambiguous. Germline CDR1 is SGHAT and CDR2 is FQNNGV. The CDR3 consists of 15 residues. V gave up 1 base and J gave up 2 bases, with 11 bases separating them. DNA of the CDR3: TGTGCCAGCAGCTTAGGTGGAGGGCTAAACACTGAAGCTTTCTTT. It codes for CASSLGGGLNTEAFF.

The V and J genes are TRBV10-3 and TRBJ2-2; D may match TRBD1 or TRBD2 (5 bases each). The CDR3 has 16 amino acids. The V and J ends lost 0 bases and 6 bases respectively, with 14 bases between them. Germline loops: CDR1 ENHRY, CDR2 SYGVKD. In DNA, the CDR3 is TGTGCCATCAGTGAGTCGGCTGGGGGTCGGCCCGGGGAGCTGTTTTTT. It codes for CAISESAGGRPGELFF.

The rearrangement links TRBV10-1 to TRBJ2-1, with 9 positions matching TRBD2. CDR3 size: 17 residues. The germline gives CDR1 WNHNN, CDR2 SYGVQD (reference sequence). V dropped 5 bases and J dropped 0; count of bases not matched to a gene: 8. The CDR3 nucleotides are TGCGCCAGCAGTATTAGCGGGAGAAAGAGCTCCTACAATGAGCAGTTCTTC. It is translated as CASSISGRKSSYNEQFF.

The gene calls are TRBV27 and TRBJ2-1; D is perhaps TRBD1 (5 bases). Germline assignment: CDR1 MNHEY and CDR2 SMNVEV (reference sequence). The CDR3 covers 11 residues. Between the trimmed V and J ends, which lost 7 bases and 15 bases, there was a span of 16 bases. CDR3 residues: CASKGYPRLFF. CDR3 DNA: TGTGCCAGCAAGGGGTACCCCAGGTTGTTCTTC.

Concerning this clonotype: In this CDR3 the conserved last residue, phenylalanine or tryptophan, is missing, so a read error is likely. CDR3 sequence reads: CSVPLRGQGYTC. The CDR3 DNA sequence: TGCAGCGTTCCTCTCAGGGGGCAGGGCTACACCTGC. The chain combines TRBV29-1 with TRBJ1-2; 8 bases are shared with TRBD1. The CDR3 is 12 residues long. Trimming cost V 5 bases and J 8 bases; bases outside gene matches: 7. CDR1 and CDR2 (germline): SQVTM, ANQGSEA.

This chain uses TRBV6-5 with TRBJ2-2; 10 nucleotides agree with TRBD2. Germline lookup yields CDR1 MNHEY and CDR2 SVGAGI. The V gene end was trimmed by 6 bases and the J gene end by 3 bases; junction bases not matched to a gene: 4. This CDR3 is 15 amino acids long. CDR3 amino acids: CASRRTSGDTGELFF. CDR3 DNA: TGTGCCAGCAGGAGGACTAGCGGTGACACCGGGGAGCTGTTTTTT.

In its sample, this clonotype was seen once. The chain employs TRBV29-1 and TRBJ2-1, with 9 positions matching TRBD2. The CDR3 is made up of 15 amino acids. Losses at the gene ends were 7 bases for V and 2 bases for J; bases not matched to a gene: 9. Germline CDR1 is SQVTM and CDR2 is ANQGSEA. The CDR3 DNA is TGCAGCGCCAAAGGGGGGACTAGCCCCTACAATGAGCAGTTCTTC. Translation: CSAKGGTSPYNEQFF.

J is TRBJ1-4 and V is TRBV5-5; D unclear. Germline loops: CDR1 SGHKS, CDR2 YYEKEE (reference sequence). CDR3 length: 16 amino acids. V lost 0 bases and J lost 5, with 14 bases in between. The CDR3 bases are TGTGCCAGCAGCTTGGCTCTGGCAGCGGGGAATGAAAAACTGTTTTTT. Amino acids: CASSLALAAGNEKLFF.

The rearrangement links TRBV7-9 to TRBJ2-2, with no clear D. Trimming stripped 6 bases from V and 4 bases from J, with 9 bases between. Germline V gene data show CDR1 as SEHNR and CDR2 as FQNEAQ (reference sequence). This CDR3 has 13 amino acids. For the CDR3, the DNA is TGTGCCAGCAGACCTCTGAGCACCGGGGAGCTGTTTTTT. Translation gives CASRPLSTGELFF. Based on the CDR3 plus reference TRBV7-9 and TRBJ2-2, the full variable domain is DTGVSQNPRHKITKRGQNVTFRCDPISEHNRLYWYRQTLGQGPEFLTYFQNEAQLEKSRLLSDRFSAERPKGSFSTLEIQRTEQGDSAMYLCASRPLSTGELFFGEGSRLTVL.

This clonotype has only a few counts. This chain connects TRBV5-1 to TRBJ1-5, with 10 bases that match TRBD1. There are 14 residues in the CDR3. The trim removed 4 bases at V and 5 bases at J, leaving 3 bases unmatched. The V gene's germline CDR1 is SGHRS and CDR2 YFSETQ. CDR3 in amino acids: CASSAGQGDQPQHF. CDR3 bases: TGCGCCAGCAGCGCAGGACAGGGGGATCAGCCCCAGCATTTT.

This clonotype was found a few times. The genes are TRBV7-2 and TRBJ1-5; 8 nucleotides match TRBD1. The CDR3 runs 14 residues. From germline, CDR1 is SGHTA and CDR2 FQGNSA. The J segment lost 7 bases and the V segment lost 4 bases, leaving 6 bases of the junction unmatched. CDR3 loop: CASSSNRGDQPQHF. The CDR3 nucleotides are TGTGCCAGCAGCTCAAACAGGGGGGACCAGCCCCAGCATTTT.

This chain connects TRBV25-1 to TRBJ2-1; D is perhaps TRBD2 (6 bases). The CDR3 is made up of 15 amino acids. With 4 bases removed from V and 3 bases from J, the gap between germline ends came to 13 bases. CDR1 and CDR2 (germline): MGHDK, SYGVNS. The CDR3 loop is CASSAPGLHYNEQFF. DNA for the CDR3: TGTGCCAGCAGTGCCCCGGGACTTCACTACAATGAGCAGTTCTTC.

This clonotype was seen a few times. The chain couples TRBV29-1 to TRBJ2-5, with 11 bases that match TRBD2. CDR3 size: 15 residues. CDR1 and CDR2 from the germline V gene are SQVTM and ANQGSEA. Trimming took 2 bases from V and 5 from J; bases not matched to a gene: 7. CDR3 loop: CSVEQLAGVVETQYF. CDR3 in DNA: TGCAGCGTTGAACAACTAGCGGGAGTTGTGGAGACCCAGTACTTC.

The chain recombines TRBV10-3 with TRBJ1-3, with a tentative D call TRBD1 (5 bases). The V gene lost 11 bases and the J gene lost 8 bases, with 25 bases spanning the gap. Germline V gives CDR1 ENHRY, CDR2 SYGVKD. CDR3 length: 15 residues. This CDR3 is CAGGGRESLEDTIYF. In nucleotides, the CDR3 is TGTGCCGGAGGAGGCAGGGAGTCGCTGGAGGACACCATATATTTT.

The rearrangement joins TRBV5-1 to TRBJ2-7; D not certain. The V end lost 4 bases, the J end lost 4 bases, and 18 bases lay between the germline ends. Per the germline V gene, CDR1 is SGHRS and CDR2 is YFSETQ. CDR3 length: 15 amino acids. The DNA for the CDR3 is TGCGCCAGCAGCGAACAGCCCCTCCGGGTTTACGAGCAGTACTTC. This encodes CASSEQPLRVYEQYF. Full variable domain (rest looked up from reference TRBV5-1 and TRBJ2-7): KAGVTQTPRYLIKTRGQQVTLSCSPISGHRSVSWYQQTPGQGLQFLFEYFSETQRNKGNFPGRFSGRQFSNSRSEMNVSTLELGDSALYLCASSEQPLRVYEQYFGPGTRLTVT.

The rearrangement links TRBV20-1 to TRBJ2-5, with a possible D match to TRBD1 (7 bases). V lost 3 bases, J lost 2 bases, and 19 bases lay in between. CDR3 size: 16 residues. Per germline, CDR1 DFQATT and CDR2 SNEGSKA (reference sequence). CDR3 in amino acids: CSARDLKQGRQETQYF. The DNA for the CDR3 is TGCAGTGCTAGGGACCTAAAACAGGGGAGGCAAGAGACCCAGTACTTC.

This clonotype was counted a few times. The rearrangement links TRBV6-5 to TRBJ2-1; D gene ambiguous. Looked up from germline, CDR1 is MNHEY and CDR2 is SVGAGI. V was clipped by 5 bases and J by 1 base, with 12 bases between them. This CDR3 has 15 residues. CDR3 in DNA: TGTGCCAGCAGTACTATTCGGTCATCCTACAATGAGCAGTTCTTC. This encodes CASSTIRSSYNEQFF.